Listed below are T cell receptor beta chains from one sample, sequenced in a study of regulatory T cells in long-lasting Graves disease. MiXCR, applied by TCRdb to the multiplex PCR reads, yields one record per CDR3 protein. The data contain 650,000 to 850,000 distinct CDR3 sequences, about 32% of them singletons. The specimen was peripheral blood mononuclear cells (PBMCs), collected when the disease was refractory, from a patient treated with antithyroid drugs. All receptors derive from a female donor with Graves disease. Both conserved end residues are part of each CDR3. The D gene is left open where the match is weak. Only some rows state a clone size, as once, few, many or a class for expanded clones.

>TRBV7-6|TRBJ2-1|-|TRBD1
TGTGCCAGCACCCTTACGACAGGGCAATACAATGAGCAGTTCTTC
CASTLTTGQYNEQFF
>TRBV7-9|TRBJ1-5|-|-
TGTGCCAGCAGCTTCGCAGGCCCTAATCAGCCCCAGCATTTT
CASSFAGPNQPQHF
>TRBV6-1|TRBJ2-7|-|-
TGTGCCAGCAGGTCGGGGCCCGGCGAGCAGTACTTC
CASRSGPGEQYF
>TRBV7-3|TRBJ2-7|many|TRBD2
TGTGCCAGCAGCTATGGGACTAGGCACTACGAGCAGTACTTC
CASSYGTRHYEQYF
>TRBV13|TRBJ1-1|-|TRBD1
TGTGCCAGCAGCTCAATCCATAAGACAGGGAGAGACACTGAAGCTTTCTTT
CASSSIHKTGRDTEAFF
>TRBV7-9|TRBJ2-5|-|-
TGTGCCAGCAGCTCCCACCCCCAAGAGACCCAGTACTTC
CASSSHPQETQYF
>TRBV2|TRBJ1-5|-|-
TGTGCCAGCAGTCCCTTGACGACAGGAAGCAATCAGCCCCAGCATTTT
CASSPLTTGSNQPQHF
>TRBV19|TRBJ1-6|many|-
TGTGCCAGTAGTGCCGCCCTATCTTCAGGCCTCCACTTT
CASSAALSSGLHF
>TRBV11-1|TRBJ2-5|few|-
TGTGCCAGCAGCCCCCGGGAGTCCCAAGAGACCCAGTACTTC
CASSPRESQETQYF
>TRBV19|TRBJ2-2|-|-
TGTGCCAGTAGTATCCGGGCAGGGACGAACACCGGGGAGCTGTTTTTT
CASSIRAGTNTGELFF
>TRBV12-3/TRBV12-4|TRBJ1-5|many|-
TGTGCCAGCAGTCCTCGGGACAACAATCAGCCCCAGCATTTT
CASSPRDNNQPQHF
>TRBV27|TRBJ1-2|-|-
TGTGCCAGCAGTTTATCCAGGGCGTTCCCAGTTTATGGCTACACCTTC
CASSLSRAFPVYGYTF
>TRBV29-1|TRBJ1-2|-|-
TGCAGCGTCTCATGGGGGCCGAGCTATGGCTACACCTTC
CSVSWGPSYGYTF
>TRBV20-1|TRBJ2-7|few|-
TGCAGTGCTATCGGGCGGAACTCCTACGAGCAGTACTTC
CSAIGRNSYEQYF
>TRBV6-2/TRBV6-3|TRBJ1-1|-|-
TGTGCCAGCAGTTCCCTAAGGCAAGACGAAGCTTTCTTT
CASSSLRQDEAFF
>TRBV27|TRBJ2-5|few|TRBD2
TGTGCCAGCCGCGCGGGTCTACTAGCGGGATCTCGAGAGACCCAGTACTTC
CASRAGLLAGSRETQYF
>TRBV28|TRBJ2-7|-|TRBD1
TGTGCCAGCGGGGACAGGCGGTACGAGCAGTACTTC
CASGDRRYEQYF
>TRBV6-1|TRBJ2-2|-|-
TGTGCCAGCAGTGAAGGAGGGTACCAGAACACCGGGGAGCTGTTTTTT
CASSEGGYQNTGELFF
>TRBV11-2|TRBJ1-1|few|-
TGTGCCAGCAGCCCCCGGTGGGGCACTGAAGCTTTCTTT
CASSPRWGTEAFF
>TRBV19|TRBJ2-5|-|TRBD1
TGTGCCAGTAGTATAGTCACAGGGGTTCAAGAGACCCAGTACTTC
CASSIVTGVQETQYF
>TRBV3-1|TRBJ1-2|-|TRBD1
TGTGCCAGCAGCCCCCCCGGGACAGCCTACTACACCTTC
CASSPPGTAYYTF
>TRBV19|TRBJ1-5|-|TRBD1
TGTGCCGGTAGTATGTGGACAGGGCGAGGGAGCAATCAGCCCCAGCATTTT
CAGSMWTGRGSNQPQHF
>TRBV12-3/TRBV12-4|TRBJ2-3|-|TRBD1
TGTGCCAGCAGTTGGAGAAGGGGACAGGGCACAGATACGCAGTATTTT
CASSWRRGQGTDTQYF
>TRBV6-2/TRBV6-3|TRBJ2-7|-|TRBD2
TGTGCCAGCAGTTACCCCGGACTAGCGTGGAGCTCCTACGAGCAGTACTTC
CASSYPGLAWSSYEQYF
>TRBV19|TRBJ1-1|few|-
TGTGCCAGTACCACACGCCGACAGGACACTGAAGCTTTCTTT
CASTTRRQDTEAFF
>TRBV19|TRBJ1-5|-|-
TGTGCCAGTAGTTCTATGGTCGGGGGTAGCAATCAGCCCCAGCATTTT
CASSSMVGGSNQPQHF
>TRBV11-2|TRBJ2-7|many|TRBD2
TGTGCCAGCAGCCTCCGACTAGCGGAATCCTCCTACGAGCAGTACTTC
CASSLRLAESSYEQYF
>TRBV27|TRBJ2-5|once|-
TGTGCCAGCAGTTCACGGACATTTGGGGGGGAGACCCAGTACTTC
CASSSRTFGGETQYF
>TRBV28|TRBJ2-2|-|-
TGTGCCAGCAGTTTATATGGGACGGGAAACACCGGGGAGCTGTTTTTT
CASSLYGTGNTGELFF
>TRBV3-1|TRBJ1-1|-|-
TGTGCCAGCACCCGCGGGGCCACTGAAGCTTTCTTT
CASTRGATEAFF
>TRBV12-3/TRBV12-4|TRBJ1-4|-|TRBD1
TGTGCCTCCGGACAGGGGGGTGAAAAACTGTTTTTT
CASGQGGEKLFF
>TRBV12-3/TRBV12-4|TRBJ2-1|-|-
TGTGCCAGCAGTTTTTGGGTAGCGGCACAGGATGAGCAGTTCTTC
CASSFWVAAQDEQFF
>TRBV12-3/TRBV12-4|TRBJ1-1|-|TRBD1
TGTGCCAGCAGTCAGAGTTCACAGGGGAAAGCTTTCTTT
CASSQSSQGKAFF
>TRBV3-1|TRBJ2-7|-|TRBD1
TGTGCCAGCCCTGCTCCGACAGGGGAGAGGGAGCAGTACTTC
CASPAPTGEREQYF
>TRBV28|TRBJ1-2|few|-
TGTGCCAGCAGTTTCTCGGGAGGTTCCCTTCGGGGCTACACCTTC
CASSFSGGSLRGYTF
>TRBV2|TRBJ1-3|-|-
TGTGCCAGCAGTAATGCTTCCGGCTACTCTGGAAACACCATATATTTT
CASSNASGYSGNTIYF
>TRBV6-1|TRBJ2-7|few|-
TGTGCCAGCACCCCGTCCCACAGTGTGTTCCTTCACGAGCAGTACTTC
CASTPSHSVFLHEQYF
>TRBV4-1|TRBJ1-2|many|TRBD1
TGCGCCAGCAGCCAAGGCCCAGACAGGGACAGCTATGGCTACACCTTC
CASSQGPDRDSYGYTF
>TRBV6-1|TRBJ1-5|many|-
TGTGCCAGCAGTGAAGCATCCAGGCGAGTATATCAGCCCCAGCATTTT
CASSEASRRVYQPQHF
>TRBV7-9|TRBJ2-5|few|-
TGTGCCAGCAGCCCTACCAGACTAGGAGTTGGAGAGACCCAGTACTTC
CASSPTRLGVGETQYF
>TRBV19|TRBJ1-5|-|-
TGTGCCAGTAGCCCCATACAGGGTAGCAATCAGCCCCAGCATTTT
CASSPIQGSNQPQHF